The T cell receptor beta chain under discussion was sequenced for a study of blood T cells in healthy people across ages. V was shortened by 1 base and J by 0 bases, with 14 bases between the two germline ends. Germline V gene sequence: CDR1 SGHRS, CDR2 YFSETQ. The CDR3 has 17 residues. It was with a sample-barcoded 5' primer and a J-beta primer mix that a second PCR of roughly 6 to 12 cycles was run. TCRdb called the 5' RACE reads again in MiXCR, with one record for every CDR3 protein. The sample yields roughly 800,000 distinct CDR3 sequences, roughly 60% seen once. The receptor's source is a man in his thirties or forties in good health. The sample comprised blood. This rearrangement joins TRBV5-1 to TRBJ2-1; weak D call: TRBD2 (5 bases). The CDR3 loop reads CASSLRTTSSSYNEQFF. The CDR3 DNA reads TGCGCCAGCAGCTTGAGAACAACTAGTAGCTCCTACAATGAGCAGTTCTTC.